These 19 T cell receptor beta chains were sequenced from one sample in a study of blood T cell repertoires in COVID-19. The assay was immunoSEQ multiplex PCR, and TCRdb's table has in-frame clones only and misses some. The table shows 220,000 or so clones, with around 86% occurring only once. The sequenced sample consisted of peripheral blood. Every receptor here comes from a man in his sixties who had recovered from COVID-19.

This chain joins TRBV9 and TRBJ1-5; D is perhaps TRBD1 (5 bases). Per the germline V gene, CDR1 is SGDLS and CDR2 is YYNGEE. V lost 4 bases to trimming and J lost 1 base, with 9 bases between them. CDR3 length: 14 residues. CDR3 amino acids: CASSQGGSNQPQHF. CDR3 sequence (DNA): TGTGCCAGCAGCCAGGGAGGGAGCAATCAGCCCCAGCATTTT.

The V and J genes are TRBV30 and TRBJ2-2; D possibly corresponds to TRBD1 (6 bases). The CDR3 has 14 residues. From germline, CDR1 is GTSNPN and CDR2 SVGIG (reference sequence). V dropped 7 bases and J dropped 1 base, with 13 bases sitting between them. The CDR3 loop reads CAFNRARNTGELFF. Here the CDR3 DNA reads TGTGCCTTTAACAGGGCGAGGAACACCGGGGAGCTGTTTTTT.

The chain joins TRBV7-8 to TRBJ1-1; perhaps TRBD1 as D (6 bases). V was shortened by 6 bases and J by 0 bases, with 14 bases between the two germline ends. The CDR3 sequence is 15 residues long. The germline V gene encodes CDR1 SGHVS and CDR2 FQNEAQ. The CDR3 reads CASRKTGGLNTEAFF. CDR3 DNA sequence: TGTGCCAGCAGAAAAACCGGGGGGCTGAACACTGAAGCTTTCTTT. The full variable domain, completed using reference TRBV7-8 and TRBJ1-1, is GAGVSQSPRYKVAKRGQDVALRCDPISGHVSLFWYQQALGQGPEFLTYFQNEAQLDKSGLPSDRFFAERPEGSVSTLKIQRTQQEDSAVYLCASRKTGGLNTEAFFGQGTRLTVV.

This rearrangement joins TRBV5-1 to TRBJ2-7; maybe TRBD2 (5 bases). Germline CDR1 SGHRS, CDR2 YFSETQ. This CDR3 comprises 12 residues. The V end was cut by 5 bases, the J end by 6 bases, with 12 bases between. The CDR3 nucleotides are TGCGCCAGCAGTGGAGGCTTGGTCGAGCAGTACTTC. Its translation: CASSGGLVEQYF.

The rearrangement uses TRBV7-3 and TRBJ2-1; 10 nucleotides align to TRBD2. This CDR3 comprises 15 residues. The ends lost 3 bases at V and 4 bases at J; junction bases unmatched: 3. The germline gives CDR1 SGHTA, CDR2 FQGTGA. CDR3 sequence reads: CASSFSGGRYNEQFF. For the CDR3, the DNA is TGTGCCAGCAGCTTTAGCGGGGGGCGATACAATGAGCAGTTCTTC.

This CDR3 reads CASSGLGSTGELFF. The DNA for the CDR3 is TGTGCCAGCTCAGGACTAGGGAGCACCGGGGAGCTGTTTTTT. The chain joins TRBV18 to TRBJ2-2; 7 bases match TRBD2. The V and J ends lost 5 bases and 4 bases, in that order; junction bases with no gene match: 4. The CDR3 is 14 amino acids. Germline-derived CDR1 and CDR2 are KGHSH and LQKENI.

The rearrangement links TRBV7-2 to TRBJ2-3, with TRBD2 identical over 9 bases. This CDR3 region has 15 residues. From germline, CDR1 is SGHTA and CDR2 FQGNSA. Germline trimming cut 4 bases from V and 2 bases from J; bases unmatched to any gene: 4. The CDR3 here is CASSSIAGATDTQYF. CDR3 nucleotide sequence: TGTGCCAGCAGCTCTATAGCGGGGGCCACAGATACGCAGTATTTT. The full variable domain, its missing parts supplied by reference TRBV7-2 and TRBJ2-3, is GAGVSQSPSNKVTEKGKDVELRCDPISGHTALYWYRQSLGQGLEFLIYFQGNSAPDKSGLPSDRFSAERTGGSVSTLTIQRTQQEDSAVYLCASSSIAGATDTQYFGPGTRLTVL.

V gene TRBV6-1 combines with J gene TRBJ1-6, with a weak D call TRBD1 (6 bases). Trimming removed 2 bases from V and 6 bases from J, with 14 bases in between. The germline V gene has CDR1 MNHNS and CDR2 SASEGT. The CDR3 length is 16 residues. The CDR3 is CASSETGRPGNSPLHF. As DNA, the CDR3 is TGTGCCAGCAGTGAAACAGGGCGCCCGGGTAATTCACCCCTCCACTTT.

CDR3 sequence: CASSQGQNTEAFF. The CDR3 DNA sequence: TGTGCCAGTAGTCAGGGTCAGAACACTGAAGCTTTCTTT. This chain joins TRBV19 and TRBJ1-1; D possibly corresponds to TRBD1 (5 bases). The germline gives CDR1 LNHDA, CDR2 SQIVND (reference sequence). Trimming stripped 5 bases from V and 1 base from J, with 8 bases between. This CDR3 has 13 amino acids.

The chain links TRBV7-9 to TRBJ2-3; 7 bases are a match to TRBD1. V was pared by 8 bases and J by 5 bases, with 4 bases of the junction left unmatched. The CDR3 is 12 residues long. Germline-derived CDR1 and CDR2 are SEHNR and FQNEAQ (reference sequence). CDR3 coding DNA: TGTGCCAGCGACAGGGTAGTAGATACGCAGTATTTT. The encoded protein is CASDRVVDTQYF.

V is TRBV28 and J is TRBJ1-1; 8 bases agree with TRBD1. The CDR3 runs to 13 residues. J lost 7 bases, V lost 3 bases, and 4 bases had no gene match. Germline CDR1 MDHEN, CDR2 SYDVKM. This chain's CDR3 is CASSLAGGFEAFF. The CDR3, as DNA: TGTGCCAGCAGTTTGGCAGGGGGCTTTGAAGCTTTCTTT.

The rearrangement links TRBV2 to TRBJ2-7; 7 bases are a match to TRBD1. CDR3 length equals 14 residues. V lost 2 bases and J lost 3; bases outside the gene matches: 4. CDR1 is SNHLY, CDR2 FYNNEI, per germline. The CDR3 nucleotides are TGTGCCAGCAGTGAATTAGGGGACAGCTACGAGCAGTACTTC. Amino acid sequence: CASSELGDSYEQYF.

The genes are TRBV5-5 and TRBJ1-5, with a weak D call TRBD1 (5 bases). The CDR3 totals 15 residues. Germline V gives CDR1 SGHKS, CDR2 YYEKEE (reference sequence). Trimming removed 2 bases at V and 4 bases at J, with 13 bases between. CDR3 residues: CASSFGPAGNQPQHF. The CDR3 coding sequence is TGTGCCAGCAGCTTTGGGCCGGCAGGGAATCAGCCCCAGCATTTT.

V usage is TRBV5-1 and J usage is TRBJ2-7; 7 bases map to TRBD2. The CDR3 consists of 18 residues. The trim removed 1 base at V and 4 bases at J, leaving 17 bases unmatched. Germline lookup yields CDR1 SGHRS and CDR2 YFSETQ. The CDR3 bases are TGCGCCAGCAGCTTGAACAAGGCTAGCGGCCCAATCTATTACGAGCAGTACTTC. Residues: CASSLNKASGPIYYEQYF.

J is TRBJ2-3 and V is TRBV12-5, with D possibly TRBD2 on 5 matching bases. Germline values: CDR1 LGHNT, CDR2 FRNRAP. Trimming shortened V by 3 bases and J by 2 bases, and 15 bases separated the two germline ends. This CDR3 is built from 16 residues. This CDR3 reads CASGLAKRIITDTQYF. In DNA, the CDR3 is TGTGCTAGTGGTTTAGCCAAGCGGATTATCACAGATACGCAGTATTTT.

CDR3 in amino acids: CASSEARWTGSNTEAFF. The DNA of the CDR3 is TGTGCCAGCAGTGAAGCGCGATGGACAGGTTCGAACACTGAAGCTTTCTTT. The V gene is TRBV2, the J gene TRBJ1-1; 7 bases are a match to TRBD1. This CDR3 has 17 amino acids. From germline, CDR1 is SNHLY and CDR2 FYNNEI. Trimming took 0 bases from V and 1 from J; bases not matched to a gene: 8. The whole variable domain, filled in from reference TRBV2 and TRBJ1-1, reads EPEVTQTPSHQVTQMGQEVILRCVPISNHLYFYWYRQILGQKVEFLVSFYNNEISEKSEIFDDQFSVERPDGSNFTLKIRSTKLEDSAMYFCASSEARWTGSNTEAFFGQGTRLTVV.

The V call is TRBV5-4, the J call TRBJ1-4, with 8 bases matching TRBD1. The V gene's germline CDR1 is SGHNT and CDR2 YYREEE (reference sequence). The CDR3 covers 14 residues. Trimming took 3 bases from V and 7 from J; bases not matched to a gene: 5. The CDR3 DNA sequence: TGTGCCAGCAGCTCCACAGGGGGAGGTGAAAAACTGTTTTTT. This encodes CASSSTGGGEKLFF.

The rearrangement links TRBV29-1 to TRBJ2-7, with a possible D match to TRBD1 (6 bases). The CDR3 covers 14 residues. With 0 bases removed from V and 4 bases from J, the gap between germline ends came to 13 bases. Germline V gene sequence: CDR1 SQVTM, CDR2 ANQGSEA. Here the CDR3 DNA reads TGCAGCGTTGAAGACCAGGCCCAGGGGTACGAGCAGTACTTC. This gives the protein CSVEDQAQGYEQYF.

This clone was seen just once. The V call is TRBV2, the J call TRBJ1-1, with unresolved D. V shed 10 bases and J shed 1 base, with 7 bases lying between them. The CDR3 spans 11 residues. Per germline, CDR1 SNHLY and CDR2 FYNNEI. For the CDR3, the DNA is TGTGCCACACAGAGGAACACTGAAGCTTTCTTT. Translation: CATQRNTEAFF.